These 31 T cell receptor beta chains were sequenced from one sample in a study of PD-L1 blockade in urothelial cancer. Measured with immunoSEQ multiplex PCR; TCRdb has only the in-frame clones, and not every one. The sample has around 100,000 clones, approximately 85% seen once; the top ten hold 2% to 2.5%. The material sequenced was PBMCs, taken around atezolizumab (anti-PD-L1) treatment. These receptors were taken from a man over 45 with urothelial cancer.

This sequence joins TRBV18 and TRBJ2-7; TRBD1 aligns across 7 bases. V lost 4 bases, J lost 1 base, and 4 bases stayed unmatched. This CDR3 contains 14 residues. Looked up from germline, CDR1 is KGHSH and CDR2 is LQKENI. The CDR3 is CASSQSTGSYEQYF. The CDR3 DNA sequence: TGTGCCAGCTCACAGTCGACAGGGTCCTACGAGCAGTACTTC.

The chain uses TRBV9 and TRBJ2-2; 8 bases are a match to TRBD2. The CDR3 totals 17 residues. The V gene end was trimmed by 1 base and the J gene end by 6 bases; junction bases not matched to a gene: 11. Germline-derived CDR1 and CDR2 are SGDLS and YYNGEE. The DNA of the CDR3 is TGTGCCAGCAGCGTAAAAATCGCCGGGAGGGCCGCCGGGGAGCTGTTTTTT. Translating gives CASSVKIAGRAAGELFF.

The chain employs TRBV7-6 and TRBJ2-1, with a weak D call TRBD2 (5 bases). The CDR3 runs to 15 residues. The V gene's germline CDR1 is SGHVS and CDR2 FNYEAQ. V was shortened by 8 bases and J by 1 base, with 15 bases between the two germline ends. The CDR3 bases are TGTGCCAGCGGGCAGTCGACTACATCCTACAATGAGCAGTTCTTC. Its translation is CASGQSTTSYNEQFF. The variable domain in full, completed from reference TRBV7-6 and TRBJ2-1, reads GAGVSQSPRYKVTKRGQDVALRCDPISGHVSLYWYRQALGQGPEFLTYFNYEAQQDKSGLPNDRFSAERPEGSISTLTIQRTEQRDSAMYRCASGQSTTSYNEQFFGPGTRLTVL.

This chain connects TRBV18 to TRBJ1-4; 10 nucleotides agree with TRBD1. CDR1 and CDR2 from the germline V gene are KGHSH and LQKENI. This CDR3 is 15 amino acids long. V lost 3 bases, J lost 14 bases, and 12 bases stayed unmatched. This CDR3 is CASSPRDRGLPDLFF. The CDR3 region has the DNA TGTGCCAGCTCACCCCGGGACAGGGGCCTCCCGGACCTGTTTTTT.

V and J are TRBV27 and TRBJ2-7; 8 bases align to TRBD1. CDR1 MNHEY and CDR2 SMNVEV come from the germline V gene (reference sequence). Losses at the gene ends were 6 bases for V and 0 bases for J; bases not matched to a gene: 4. The CDR3 consists of 14 residues. The CDR3 protein is CASSRTGSSYEQYF. CDR3 in DNA: TGTGCCAGCAGCCGGACAGGGAGCTCCTACGAGCAGTACTTC.

V usage is TRBV5-1 and J usage is TRBJ1-1; D perhaps matches TRBD1 (5 bases). V lost 4 bases and J lost 5, with 24 bases in between. This CDR3 spans 17 amino acids. Per germline, CDR1 SGHRS and CDR2 YFSETQ. CDR3 DNA sequence: TGCGCCAGCAGCCCGAATGGCGCGGGGGTTCTGCAGACTGAAGCTTTCTTT. As protein: CASSPNGAGVLQTEAFF.

In its sample, this clone was seen a few times. J is TRBJ1-4 and V is TRBV5-1; D perhaps matches TRBD1 (6 bases). Per germline, CDR1 SGHRS and CDR2 YFSETQ. The CDR3 spans 15 residues. Trimming stripped 4 bases from V and 5 bases from J, with 15 bases between. CDR3 sequence reads: CASSLPDSANEKLFF. CDR3 DNA sequence: TGCGCCAGCAGCCTCCCGGACAGTGCGAATGAAAAACTGTTTTTT.

This clone was seen only a few times. The chain carries TRBV19 and TRBJ1-5; the match to TRBD1 covers 8 bases. There are 14 residues in the CDR3. V shed 8 bases, J shed 7 bases, and the junction held 10 bases outside the gene matches. Germline V gene sequence: CDR1 LNHDA, CDR2 SQIVND (reference sequence). For the CDR3, the DNA is TGTGCCAGTCAAAGGGCAGGGGGCCGGCAGCCCCAGCATTTT. Its protein product is CASQRAGGRQPQHF.

This rearrangement joins TRBV5-6 to TRBJ1-3; possibly TRBD1 for D (5 bases). This CDR3 region has 16 residues. V dropped 5 bases and J dropped 4 bases, with 19 bases sitting between them. From germline, CDR1 is SGHDT and CDR2 YYEEEE. The CDR3 sequence is CASSSHGRALGNTIYF. In DNA form, the CDR3 reads TGTGCCAGCAGTTCCCATGGCAGGGCACTAGGAAACACCATATATTTT.

V usage is TRBV27 and J usage is TRBJ2-1, with D tentatively TRBD1 (6 bases). The CDR3 loop spans 19 amino acids. V was pared by 1 base and J by 4 bases, with 23 bases between. Germline assignment: CDR1 MNHEY and CDR2 SMNVEV (reference sequence). Here the CDR3 reads CASSLFSPSRGQRYNEQFF. The CDR3 DNA reads as TGTGCCAGCAGTTTATTTAGCCCCTCGAGGGGACAAAGATACAATGAGCAGTTCTTC.

The chain couples TRBV2 to TRBJ1-5; a weak D match, TRBD1 (6 bases). Germline CDR1 is SNHLY and CDR2 is FYNNEI. The CDR3 extends over 14 amino acids. V was cut by 6 bases and J by 3 bases, with 12 bases left in between. CDR3 residues: CASRKTGNNQPQHF. The CDR3 DNA is TGTGCCAGCAGGAAAACAGGGAACAATCAGCCCCAGCATTTT.

The CDR3 loop is CASSSTGEQYF. The CDR3 DNA follows: TGTGCCAGCAGTTCAACGGGGGAGCAGTACTTC. The chain joins TRBV27 to TRBJ2-7, with a tentative D call TRBD2 (5 bases). The V gene lost 4 bases and the J gene lost 7 bases, with 8 bases spanning the gap. This CDR3 has 11 residues. Germline CDR1 and CDR2: MNHEY and SMNVEV (reference sequence).

V gene TRBV6-5 combines with J gene TRBJ2-6; TRBD1 is a possible D gene (6 bases). The CDR3 covers 15 residues. Trimming pared 6 bases from V and 0 bases from J, leaving 9 bases between. Germline loops: CDR1 MNHEY, CDR2 SVGAGI. The DNA for the CDR3 is TGTGCCAGCAGCCGACAGGTCTCTGGGGCCAACGTCCTGACTTTC. It is translated as CASSRQVSGANVLTF.

The chain has TRBV15 and TRBJ2-1, with a possible D match to TRBD1 (6 bases). The V gene lost 0 bases and the J gene lost 9 bases, with 18 bases spanning the gap. The CDR3 length is 16 residues. Looked up from germline, CDR1 is LNHNV and CDR2 is YYDKDF (reference sequence). The CDR3 nucleotides read TGTGCCACCAGCAGAGATCTTACAGGGTATCAAAGTGAGCAGTTCTTC. Translating it yields CATSRDLTGYQSEQFF.

The chain has TRBV28 and TRBJ2-7, with D perhaps matching TRBD2 (6 bases). V was trimmed by 3 bases and J by 3 bases, leaving 12 bases between them. CDR3 size: 14 residues. Germline CDR1 is MDHEN and CDR2 is SYDVKM. The CDR3 nucleotides are TGTGCCAGCAGTTTGGGAGGACTTCGCTACGAGCAGTACTTC. Translation: CASSLGGLRYEQYF.

This clone was found once. The CDR3 DNA reads as TGTGCCAGCAGCGCCTGGCTAGCGGGAGGGTCATGGGAGCAGTTCTTC. Translating it yields CASSAWLAGGSWEQFF. The V gene is TRBV7-9, the J gene TRBJ2-1; TRBD2 matches at 12 bases. Germline V gene lookup returns CDR1 SEHNR and CDR2 FQNEAQ (reference sequence). V was clipped by 5 bases and J by 10 bases; unmatched bases: 12. The CDR3 extends over 16 amino acids.

The chain couples TRBV5-6 to TRBJ1-5; 10 positions match TRBD1. The CDR3 is 15 amino acids. The junction had 4 bases not matched to a gene; V was cut back by 3 bases and J by 4 bases. Germline CDR1 SGHDT, CDR2 YYEEEE. The CDR3 sequence: CASSSDRGLNQPQHF. The CDR3 bases are TGTGCCAGCAGCTCAGACAGGGGGCTTAATCAGCCCCAGCATTTT.

This chain links TRBV19 with TRBJ2-2, with 11 bases that match TRBD2. After removal of 7 bases from V and 3 bases from J, the junction contained 1 base not matched to a gene. The CDR3 runs to 14 residues. In germline, CDR1 is LNHDA, CDR2 SQIVND (reference sequence). The CDR3 loop is CASILAGDTGELFF. DNA for the CDR3: TGTGCCAGTATACTAGCGGGAGACACCGGGGAGCTGTTTTTT.

This clone was counted only a few times. This rearrangement joins TRBV10-3 to TRBJ2-1; 7 bases map to TRBD1. Germline CDR1 reads ENHRY; CDR2 reads SYGVKD. The J segment lost 4 bases and the V segment lost 3 bases, leaving 6 bases of the junction unmatched. CDR3 length: 15 residues. The CDR3: CAISDPETGYNEQFF. The DNA of the CDR3 is TGTGCCATCAGTGACCCCGAGACAGGGTACAATGAGCAGTTCTTC.

This rearrangement joins TRBV5-1 to TRBJ2-3; 12 bases map to TRBD2. The V segment lost 0 bases and the J segment 6 bases; nucleotides outside the gene matches: 5. CDR3 length equals 16 residues. Germline assignment: CDR1 SGHRS and CDR2 YFSETQ. In DNA, the CDR3 is TGCGCCAGCAGCTTGGAACTAGCGGGAGGCGTGGATACGCAGTATTTT. Translated, it gives CASSLELAGGVDTQYF.

This clone was counted between two and nine times. The rearrangement joins TRBV11-3 to TRBJ2-1, with 7 bases identical to TRBD1. The CDR3 contains 13 residues. J lost 9 bases, V lost 5 bases, and 7 bases had no gene match. Germline-derived CDR1 and CDR2 are SGHNT and YENEEA. The CDR3 DNA is TGTGCCAGCAGCCTGGGACAGACGGCTGAGCAGTTCTTC. Translation gives CASSLGQTAEQFF.

This clone was recorded only once. J is TRBJ2-6 and V is TRBV6-5, with D possibly being TRBD1 (6 bases). Germline lookup yields CDR1 MNHEY and CDR2 SVGAGI. This CDR3 has 16 amino acids. Trimming pared 4 bases from V and 2 bases from J, leaving 12 bases between. The CDR3 region has the DNA TGTGCCAGCAGTTGGATAACAGGGACTGGGGCCAACGTCCTGACTTTC. Amino acids: CASSWITGTGANVLTF.

This clone was seen a handful of times. The chain uses TRBV2 and TRBJ2-7; weak D call: TRBD2 (5 bases). The CDR3 runs to 14 residues. Trimming took 6 bases from V and 3 from J, leaving 15 bases between them. Germline assignment: CDR1 SNHLY and CDR2 FYNNEI. Here the CDR3 reads CASSGVGGNYEQYF. CDR3 sequence (DNA): TGTGCCAGCAGCGGGGTTGGAGGAAACTACGAGCAGTACTTC. The entire variable domain, with the rest obtained from reference TRBV2 and TRBJ2-7, is as follows: EPEVTQTPSHQVTQMGQEVILRCVPISNHLYFYWYRQILGQKVEFLVSFYNNEISEKSEIFDDQFSVERPDGSNFTLKIRSTKLEDSAMYFCASSGVGGNYEQYFGPGTRLTVT.

V usage is TRBV30 and J usage is TRBJ2-2; the D gene is possibly TRBD2 (6 bases). CDR1 is GTSNPN and CDR2 is SVGIG in the germline V gene (reference sequence). This CDR3 spans 16 amino acids. Deletions cut 4 bases from V and 4 bases from J, with 19 bases between. CDR3 amino acids: CAWILAGRHLTGELFF. The CDR3 DNA sequence: TGTGCCTGGATTCTCGCGGGGCGACACCTCACCGGGGAGCTGTTTTTT.

V gene TRBV19 combines with J gene TRBJ1-1; D remains unclear. CDR1 and CDR2 (germline): LNHDA, SQIVND (reference sequence). The germline V and J ends were trimmed by 6 bases and 5 bases, with 19 bases remaining between them. This CDR3 spans 15 amino acids. Written as DNA, the CDR3 is TGTGCCAGTAGGTCCCAGGCATCTCTAAGTACTGAAGCTTTCTTT. Translating it yields CASRSQASLSTEAFF.

This chain links TRBV19 with TRBJ2-1, with 14 bases identical to TRBD2. The junction had 9 bases not matched to a gene; V was cut back by 5 bases and J by 3 bases. CDR1 is LNHDA and CDR2 is SQIVND in the germline V gene (reference sequence). The CDR3 covers 18 residues. This chain's CDR3 is CASSSPGTSGSRYNEQFF. DNA for the CDR3: TGTGCCAGTAGTTCCCCCGGGACTAGCGGGAGTCGCTACAATGAGCAGTTCTTC.

The chain uses TRBV27 and TRBJ2-3; no definite D call. V was pared by 1 base and J by 4 bases, with 6 bases between. Germline V gives CDR1 MNHEY, CDR2 SMNVEV (reference sequence). The CDR3 has 13 residues. The CDR3 DNA sequence: TGTGCCAGCAGTTTATTGGCAGCAGATACGCAGTATTTT. This codes for CASSLLAADTQYF.

In this sample, this clone turned up once. Mismatch with germline at one junction end may stem from a read error. V usage is TRBV25-1 and J usage is TRBJ1-4, with TRBD1 as a possible D gene (5 bases). Germline loops: CDR1 MGHDK, CDR2 SYGVNS. This CDR3 contains 14 residues. The CDR3 loop is CASSAAGTNEKLFF. The CDR3 DNA sequence: TGTGCCAGCAGTGCGGCAGGGACTAACGAAAAACTGTTTTTT.

This chain connects TRBV19 to TRBJ2-7; D is undetermined. The germline V gene has CDR1 LNHDA and CDR2 SQIVND (reference sequence). Deletions cut 1 base from V and 5 bases from J, with 3 bases between. CDR3 length: 11 residues. CDR3 in amino acids: CASSIADEQYF. As DNA, the CDR3 is TGTGCCAGTAGTATAGCAGACGAGCAGTACTTC.

A word on this clone: Other DNA sequences in the sample encode the same CDR3. The chain links TRBV19 to TRBJ2-3; D unclear. In germline, CDR1 is LNHDA, CDR2 SQIVND (reference sequence). The V end was cut by 5 bases, the J end by 0 bases, with 9 bases between. CDR3 length: 14 amino acids. CDR3 coding DNA: TGTGCCAGTAGTCCAACAAGTAGCACAGATACGCAGTATTTT. Translated: CASSPTSSTDTQYF. Full variable domain (outside the CDR3, taken from reference TRBV19 and TRBJ2-3): DGGITQSPKYLFRKEGQNVTLSCEQNLNHDAMYWYRQDPGQGLRLIYYSQIVNDFQKGDIAEGYSVSREKKESFPLTVTSAQKNPTAFYLCASSPTSSTDTQYFGPGTRLTVL.

This clone was detected once. V gene TRBV7-2 combines with J gene TRBJ1-1; D gene uncertain. There are 15 residues in the CDR3. Per germline, CDR1 SGHTA and CDR2 FQGNSA. V was pared by 1 base and J by 2 bases, with 11 bases between. In DNA form, the CDR3 reads TGTGCCAGCAGCTTAGGTAGCGGAGGTAACACTGAAGCTTTCTTT. The encoded protein is CASSLGSGGNTEAFF.